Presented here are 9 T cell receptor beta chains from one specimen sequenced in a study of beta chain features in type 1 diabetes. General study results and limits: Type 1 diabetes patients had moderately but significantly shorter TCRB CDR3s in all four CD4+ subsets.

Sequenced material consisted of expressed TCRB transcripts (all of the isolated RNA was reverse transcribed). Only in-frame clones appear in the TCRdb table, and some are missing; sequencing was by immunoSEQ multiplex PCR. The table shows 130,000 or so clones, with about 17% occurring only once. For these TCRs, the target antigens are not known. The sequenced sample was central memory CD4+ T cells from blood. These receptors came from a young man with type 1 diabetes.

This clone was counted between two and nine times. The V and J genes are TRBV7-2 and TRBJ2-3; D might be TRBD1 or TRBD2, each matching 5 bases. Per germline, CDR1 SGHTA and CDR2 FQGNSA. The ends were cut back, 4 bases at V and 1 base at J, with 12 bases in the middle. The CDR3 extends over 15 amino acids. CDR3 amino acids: CASSSGHPGTDTQYF. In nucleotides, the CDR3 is TGTGCCAGCAGCTCGGGGCATCCGGGCACAGATACGCAGTATTTT. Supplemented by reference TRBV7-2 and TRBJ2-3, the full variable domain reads GAGVSQSPSNKVTEKGKDVELRCDPISGHTALYWYRQSLGQGLEFLIYFQGNSAPDKSGLPSDRFSAERTGGSVSTLTIQRTQQEDSAVYLCASSSGHPGTDTQYFGPGTRLTVL.

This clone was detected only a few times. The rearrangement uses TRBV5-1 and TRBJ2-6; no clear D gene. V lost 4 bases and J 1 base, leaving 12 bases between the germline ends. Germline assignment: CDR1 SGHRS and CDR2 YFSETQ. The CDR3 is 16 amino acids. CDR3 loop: CASSISTSSGANVLTF. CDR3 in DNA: TGCGCCAGCAGCATTTCGACATCATCTGGGGCCAACGTCCTGACTTTC. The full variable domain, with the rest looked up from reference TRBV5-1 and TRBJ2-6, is KAGVTQTPRYLIKTRGQQVTLSCSPISGHRSVSWYQQTPGQGLQFLFEYFSETQRNKGNFPGRFSGRQFSNSRSEMNVSTLELGDSALYLCASSISTSSGANVLTFGAGSRLTVL.

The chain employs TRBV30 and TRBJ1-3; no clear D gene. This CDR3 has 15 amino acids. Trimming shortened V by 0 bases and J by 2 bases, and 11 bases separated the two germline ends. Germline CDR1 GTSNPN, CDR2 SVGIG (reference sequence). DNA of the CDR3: TGTGCCTGGAGTGTCCGGGAAAGGACTGGAAACACCATATATTTT. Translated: CAWSVRERTGNTIYF.

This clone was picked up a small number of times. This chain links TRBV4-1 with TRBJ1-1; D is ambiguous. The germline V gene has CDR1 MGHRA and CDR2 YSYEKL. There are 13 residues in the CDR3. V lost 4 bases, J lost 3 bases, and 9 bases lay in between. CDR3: CASSPTEYTEAFF. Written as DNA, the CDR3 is TGCGCCAGCAGCCCCACCGAGTACACTGAAGCTTTCTTT.

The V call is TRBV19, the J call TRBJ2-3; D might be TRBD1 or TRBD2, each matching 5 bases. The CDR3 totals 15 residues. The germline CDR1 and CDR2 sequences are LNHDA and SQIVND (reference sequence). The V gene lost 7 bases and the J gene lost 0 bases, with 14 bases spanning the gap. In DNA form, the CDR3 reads TGTGCCAGTAATCACCGGGACCGCAGCACAGATACGCAGTATTTT. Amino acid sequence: CASNHRDRSTDTQYF.

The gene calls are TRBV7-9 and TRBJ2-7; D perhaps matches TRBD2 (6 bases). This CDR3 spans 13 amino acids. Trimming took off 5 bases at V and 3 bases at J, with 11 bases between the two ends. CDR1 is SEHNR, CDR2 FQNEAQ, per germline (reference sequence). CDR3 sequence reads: CASSPVGGYEQYF. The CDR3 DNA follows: TGTGCCAGCAGCCCCGTGGGGGGCTACGAGCAGTACTTC.

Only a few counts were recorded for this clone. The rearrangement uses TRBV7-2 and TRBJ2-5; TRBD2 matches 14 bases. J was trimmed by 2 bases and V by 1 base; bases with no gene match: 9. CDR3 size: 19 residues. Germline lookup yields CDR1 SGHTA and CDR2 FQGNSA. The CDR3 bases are TGTGCCAGCAGCTTAGGTCTGGGACTAGCGGGGGATATGCAAGAGACCCAGTACTTC. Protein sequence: CASSLGLGLAGDMQETQYF.

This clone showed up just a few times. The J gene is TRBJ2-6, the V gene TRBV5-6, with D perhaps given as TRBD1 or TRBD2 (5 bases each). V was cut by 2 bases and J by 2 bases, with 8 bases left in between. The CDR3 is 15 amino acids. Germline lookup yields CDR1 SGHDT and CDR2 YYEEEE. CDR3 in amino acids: CASSFWGPGANVLTF. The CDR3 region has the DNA TGTGCCAGCAGCTTTTGGGGACCTGGGGCCAACGTCCTGACTTTC.

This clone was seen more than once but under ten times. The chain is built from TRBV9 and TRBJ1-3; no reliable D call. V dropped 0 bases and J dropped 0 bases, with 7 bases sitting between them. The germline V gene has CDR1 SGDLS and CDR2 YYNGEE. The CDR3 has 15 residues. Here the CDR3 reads CASSVEAVSGNTIYF. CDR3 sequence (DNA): TGTGCCAGCAGCGTAGAGGCCGTCTCTGGAAACACCATATATTTT.